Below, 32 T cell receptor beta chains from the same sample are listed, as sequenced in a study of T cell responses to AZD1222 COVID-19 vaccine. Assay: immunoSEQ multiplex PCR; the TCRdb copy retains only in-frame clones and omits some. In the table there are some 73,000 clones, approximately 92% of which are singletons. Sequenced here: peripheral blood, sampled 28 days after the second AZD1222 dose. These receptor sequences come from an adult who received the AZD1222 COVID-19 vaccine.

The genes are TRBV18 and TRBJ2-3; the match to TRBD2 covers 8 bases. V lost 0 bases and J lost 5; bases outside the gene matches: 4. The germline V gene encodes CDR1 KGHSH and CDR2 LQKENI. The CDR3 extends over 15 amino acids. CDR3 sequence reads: CASSPPKSGGDTQYF. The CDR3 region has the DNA TGTGCCAGCTCACCACCAAAAAGCGGGGGAGATACGCAGTATTTT.

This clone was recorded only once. The CDR3 nucleotides read TGTGCCAGCAGACCCCCGGGACAGTTCACCGGGGAGCTGTTTTTT. Translation gives CASRPPGQFTGELFF. The chain carries TRBV6-5 and TRBJ2-2, with TRBD1 matching over 7 bases. Germline V lookup: CDR1 MNHEY, CDR2 SVGAGI. Trimming removed 6 bases from V and 4 bases from J; junction bases left unmatched: 8. This CDR3 region has 15 residues.

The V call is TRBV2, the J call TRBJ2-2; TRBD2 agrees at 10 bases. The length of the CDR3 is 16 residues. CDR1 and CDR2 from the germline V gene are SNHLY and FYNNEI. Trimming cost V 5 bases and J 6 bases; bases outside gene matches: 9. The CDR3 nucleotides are TGTGCCAGCAGTTACCAAAGCGGGAGGGCCTCCGGGGAGCTGTTTTTT. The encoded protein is CASSYQSGRASGELFF.

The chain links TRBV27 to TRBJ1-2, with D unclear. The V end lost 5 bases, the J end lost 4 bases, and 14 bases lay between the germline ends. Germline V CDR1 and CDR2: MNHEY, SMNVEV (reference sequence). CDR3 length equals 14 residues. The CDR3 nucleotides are TGTGCCAGCAGTGCGATACCTGAGAGCTATGGCTACACCTTC. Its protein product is CASSAIPESYGYTF.

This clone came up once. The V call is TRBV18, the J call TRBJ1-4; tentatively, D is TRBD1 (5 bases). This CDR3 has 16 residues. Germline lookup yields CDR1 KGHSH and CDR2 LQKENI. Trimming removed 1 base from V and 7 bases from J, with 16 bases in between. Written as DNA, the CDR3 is TGTGCCAGCTCACCACGAGGCCTGAGGGGCGGTGAAAAACTGTTTTTT. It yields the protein CASSPRGLRGGEKLFF.

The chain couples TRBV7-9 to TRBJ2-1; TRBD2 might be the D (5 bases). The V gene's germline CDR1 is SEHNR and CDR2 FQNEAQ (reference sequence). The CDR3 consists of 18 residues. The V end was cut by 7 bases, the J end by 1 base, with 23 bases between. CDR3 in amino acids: CASTLPPPRDISYNEQFF. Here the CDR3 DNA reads TGTGCCAGCACCCTCCCCCCCCCACGGGATATTTCCTACAATGAGCAGTTCTTC.

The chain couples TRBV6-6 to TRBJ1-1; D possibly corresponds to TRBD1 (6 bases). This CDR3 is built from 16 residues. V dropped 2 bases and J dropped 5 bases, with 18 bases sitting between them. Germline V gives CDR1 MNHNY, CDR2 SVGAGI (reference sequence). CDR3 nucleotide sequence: TGTGCCAGCAGTTACCCTACGAGAACAGGGAATACTGAAGCTTTCTTT. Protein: CASSYPTRTGNTEAFF.

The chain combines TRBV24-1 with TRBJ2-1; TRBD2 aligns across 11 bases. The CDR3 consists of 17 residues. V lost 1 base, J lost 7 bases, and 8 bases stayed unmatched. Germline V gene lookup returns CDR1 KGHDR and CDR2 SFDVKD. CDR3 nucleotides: TGTGCCACCAGTGATTTTGGGACTAGCGGCTCCGGGAATGAGCAGTTCTTC. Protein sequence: CATSDFGTSGSGNEQFF.

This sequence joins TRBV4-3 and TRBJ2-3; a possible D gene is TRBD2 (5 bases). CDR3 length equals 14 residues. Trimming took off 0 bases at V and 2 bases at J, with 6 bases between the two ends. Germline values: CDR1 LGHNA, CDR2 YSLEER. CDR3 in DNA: TGCGCCAGCAGCCAAGAGGGAGCCACAGATACGCAGTATTTT. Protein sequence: CASSQEGATDTQYF.

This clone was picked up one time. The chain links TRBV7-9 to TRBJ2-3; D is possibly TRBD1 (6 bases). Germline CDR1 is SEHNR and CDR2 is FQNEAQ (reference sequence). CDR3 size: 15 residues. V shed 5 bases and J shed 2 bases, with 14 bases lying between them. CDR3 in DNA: TGTGCCAGCAGCGGAGGCACAGGGTACACAGATACGCAGTATTTT. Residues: CASSGGTGYTDTQYF.

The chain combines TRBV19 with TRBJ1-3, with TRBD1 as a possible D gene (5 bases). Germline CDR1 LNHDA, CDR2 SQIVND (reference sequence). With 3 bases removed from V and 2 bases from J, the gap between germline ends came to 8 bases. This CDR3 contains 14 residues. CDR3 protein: CASSIGGAGNTIYF. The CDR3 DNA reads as TGTGCCAGTAGTATTGGAGGGGCTGGAAACACCATATATTTT.

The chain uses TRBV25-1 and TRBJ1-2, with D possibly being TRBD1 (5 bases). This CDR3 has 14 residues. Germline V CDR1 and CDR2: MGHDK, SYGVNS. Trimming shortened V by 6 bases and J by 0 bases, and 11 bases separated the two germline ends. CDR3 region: CASSAAGANYGYTF. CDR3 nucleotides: TGTGCCAGCAGCGCCGCGGGGGCTAACTATGGCTACACCTTC.

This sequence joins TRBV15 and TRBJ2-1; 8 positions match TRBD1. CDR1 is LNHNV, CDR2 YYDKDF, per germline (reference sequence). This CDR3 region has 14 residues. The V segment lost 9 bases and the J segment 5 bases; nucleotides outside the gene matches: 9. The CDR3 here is CATQGARNNNEQFF. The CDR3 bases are TGTGCCACTCAGGGGGCGAGAAACAACAATGAGCAGTTCTTC.

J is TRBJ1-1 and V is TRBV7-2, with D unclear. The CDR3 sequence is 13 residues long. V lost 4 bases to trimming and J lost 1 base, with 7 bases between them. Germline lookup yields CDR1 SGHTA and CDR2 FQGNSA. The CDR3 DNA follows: TGTGCCAGCAGCTCGCGGGCGAACACTGAAGCTTTCTTT. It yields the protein CASSSRANTEAFF. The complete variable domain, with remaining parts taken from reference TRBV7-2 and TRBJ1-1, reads GAGVSQSPSNKVTEKGKDVELRCDPISGHTALYWYRQSLGQGLEFLIYFQGNSAPDKSGLPSDRFSAERTGGSVSTLTIQRTQQEDSAVYLCASSSRANTEAFFGQGTRLTVV.

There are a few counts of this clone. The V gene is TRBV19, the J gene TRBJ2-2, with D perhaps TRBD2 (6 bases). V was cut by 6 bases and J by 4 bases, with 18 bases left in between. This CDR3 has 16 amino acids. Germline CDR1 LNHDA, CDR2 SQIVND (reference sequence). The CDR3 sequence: CASSPPRAGGTGELFF. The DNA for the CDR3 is TGTGCCAGTAGCCCCCCCCGGGCCGGGGGCACCGGGGAGCTGTTTTTT.

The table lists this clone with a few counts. The CDR3 reads CASSQDRNSGNTIYF. In nucleotides, the CDR3 is TGTGCCAGCAGCCAAGATCGCAACTCTGGAAACACCATATATTTT. The chain recombines TRBV3-1 (or the pseudogene TRBV3-2) with TRBJ1-3; D is ambiguous. This CDR3 spans 15 amino acids. The V gene lost 0 bases and the J gene lost 0 bases, with 6 bases spanning the gap. Germline lookup yields CDR1 LGHDT and CDR2 YNNKEL (reference sequence).

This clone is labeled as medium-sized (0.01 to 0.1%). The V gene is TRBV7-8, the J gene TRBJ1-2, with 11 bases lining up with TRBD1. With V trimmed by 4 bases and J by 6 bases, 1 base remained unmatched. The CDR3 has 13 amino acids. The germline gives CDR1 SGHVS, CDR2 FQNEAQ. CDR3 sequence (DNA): TGTGCCAGCAGCTGGGGACAGGGGGATGGCTACACCTTC. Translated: CASSWGQGDGYTF.

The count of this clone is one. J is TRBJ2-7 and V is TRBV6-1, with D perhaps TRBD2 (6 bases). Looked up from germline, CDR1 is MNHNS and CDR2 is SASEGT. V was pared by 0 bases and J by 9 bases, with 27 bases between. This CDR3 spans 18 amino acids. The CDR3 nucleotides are TGTGCCAGCAGTGAAGCTGGTGCGGGAACGACCTACTACGAGCGGCAGTACTTC. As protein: CASSEAGAGTTYYERQYF.

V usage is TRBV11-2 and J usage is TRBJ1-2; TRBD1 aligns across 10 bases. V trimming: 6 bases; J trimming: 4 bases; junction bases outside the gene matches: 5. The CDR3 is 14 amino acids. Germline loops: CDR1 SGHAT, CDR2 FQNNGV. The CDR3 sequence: CASSATGGGYGYTF. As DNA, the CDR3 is TGTGCCAGCAGTGCGACAGGGGGCGGCTATGGCTACACCTTC.

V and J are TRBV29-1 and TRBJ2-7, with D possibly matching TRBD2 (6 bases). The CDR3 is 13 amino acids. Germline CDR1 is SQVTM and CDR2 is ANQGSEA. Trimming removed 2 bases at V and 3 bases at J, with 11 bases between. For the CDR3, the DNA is TGCAGCGTTGAACTACCCGGGGGCTACGAGCAGTACGTC. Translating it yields CSVELPGGYEQYV.

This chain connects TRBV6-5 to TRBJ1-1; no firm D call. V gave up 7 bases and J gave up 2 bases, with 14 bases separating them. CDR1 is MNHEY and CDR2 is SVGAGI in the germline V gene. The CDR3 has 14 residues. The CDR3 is CASKPPGFNTEAFF. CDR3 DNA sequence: TGTGCCAGCAAACCTCCCGGGTTCAACACTGAAGCTTTCTTT.

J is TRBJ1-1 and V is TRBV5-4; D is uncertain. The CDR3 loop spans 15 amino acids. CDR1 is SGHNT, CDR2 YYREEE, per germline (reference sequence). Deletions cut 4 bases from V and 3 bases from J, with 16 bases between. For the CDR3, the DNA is TGTGCCAGCAGCACGGGCTGGCAGTTTGACACTGAAGCTTTCTTT. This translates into CASSTGWQFDTEAFF.

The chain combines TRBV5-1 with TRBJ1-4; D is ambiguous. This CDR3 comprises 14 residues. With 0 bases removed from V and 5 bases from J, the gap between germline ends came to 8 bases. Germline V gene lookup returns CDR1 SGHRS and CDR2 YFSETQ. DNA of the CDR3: TGCGCCAGCAGCTTGGGCCAGATGAATGAAAAACTGTTTTTT. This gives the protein CASSLGQMNEKLFF.

CDR3 bases: TGTGCCAGCAGTTTCGTGGCGAACACTGAAGCTTTCTTT. Amino acid sequence: CASSFVANTEAFF. This rearrangement joins TRBV12-3 or TRBV12-4 to TRBJ1-1; no reliable D call. Trimming removed 3 bases from V and 1 base from J, with 6 bases in between. The CDR3 is made up of 13 amino acids.

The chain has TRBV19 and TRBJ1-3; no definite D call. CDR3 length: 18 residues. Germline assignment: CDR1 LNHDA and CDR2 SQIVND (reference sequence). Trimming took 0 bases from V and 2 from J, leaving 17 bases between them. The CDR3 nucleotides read TGTGCCAGTAGTATAGATCTGAGTGGGCTGAAGACTGGAAACACCATATATTTT. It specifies CASSIDLSGLKTGNTIYF.

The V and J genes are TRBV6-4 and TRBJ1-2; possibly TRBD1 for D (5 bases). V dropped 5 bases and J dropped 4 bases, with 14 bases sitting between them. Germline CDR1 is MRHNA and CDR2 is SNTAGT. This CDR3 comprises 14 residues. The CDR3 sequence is CASSQETGSYGYTF. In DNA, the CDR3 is TGTGCCAGCAGTCAAGAAACAGGAAGCTATGGCTACACCTTC.

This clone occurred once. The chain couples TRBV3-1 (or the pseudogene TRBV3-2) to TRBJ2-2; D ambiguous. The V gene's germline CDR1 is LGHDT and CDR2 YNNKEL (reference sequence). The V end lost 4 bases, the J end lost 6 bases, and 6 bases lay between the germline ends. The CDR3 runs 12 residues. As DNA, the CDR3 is TGTGCCAGCAGCCCCCGGGCCGGGGAGCTGTTTTTT. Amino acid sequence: CASSPRAGELFF.

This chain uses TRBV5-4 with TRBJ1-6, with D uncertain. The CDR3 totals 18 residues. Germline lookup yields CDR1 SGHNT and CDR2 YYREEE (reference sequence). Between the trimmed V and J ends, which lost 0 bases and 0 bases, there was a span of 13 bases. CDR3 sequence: CASSLGRWQNSYNSPLHF. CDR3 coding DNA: TGTGCCAGCAGCTTGGGCCGGTGGCAGAACTCCTATAATTCACCCCTCCACTTT.

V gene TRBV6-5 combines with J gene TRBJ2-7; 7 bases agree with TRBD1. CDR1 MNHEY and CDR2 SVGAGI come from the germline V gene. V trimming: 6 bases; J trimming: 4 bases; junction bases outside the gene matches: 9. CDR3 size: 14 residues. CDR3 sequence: CASSQGQTPYEQYF. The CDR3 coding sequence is TGTGCCAGCAGCCAGGGACAGACCCCTTACGAGCAGTACTTC.

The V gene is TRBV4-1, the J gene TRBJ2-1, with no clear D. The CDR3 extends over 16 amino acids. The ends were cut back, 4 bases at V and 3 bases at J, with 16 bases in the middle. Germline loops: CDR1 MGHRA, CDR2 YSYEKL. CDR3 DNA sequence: TGCGCCAGCAGCCCAACCCTGGCGGCATACTACAATGAGCAGTTCTTC. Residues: CASSPTLAAYYNEQFF.

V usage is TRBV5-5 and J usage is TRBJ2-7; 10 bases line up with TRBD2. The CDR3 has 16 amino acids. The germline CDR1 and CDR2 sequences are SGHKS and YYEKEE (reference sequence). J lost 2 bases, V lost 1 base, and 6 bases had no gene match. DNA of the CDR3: TGTGCCAGCAGCTTGAGCTACCTAGCGGGAGCCTACGAGCAGTACGTC. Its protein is CASSLSYLAGAYEQYV.

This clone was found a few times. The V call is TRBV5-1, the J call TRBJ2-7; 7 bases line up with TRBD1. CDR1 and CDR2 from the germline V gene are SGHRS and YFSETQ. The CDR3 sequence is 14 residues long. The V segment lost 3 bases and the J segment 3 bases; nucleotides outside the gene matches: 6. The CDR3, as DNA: TGCGCCAGCAGCTCACAGGGGCTCAACTACGAGCAGTACTTC. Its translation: CASSSQGLNYEQYF.